What follows is one TCR beta chain and its context. One end of the junction is discordant with germline, which a read error may explain. The sample originates from a study of control samples from healthy donors and cancer patients. This table comes from immunoSEQ multiplex PCR, and its TCRdb copy is limited to in-frame clones, with some not included. The table lists about 180,000 clones, 90% of them singletons. CDR3 length: 13 residues. Germline loops: CDR1 MNHEY, CDR2 SVGEGT. This sequence joins TRBV6-2 or TRBV6-3 and TRBJ1-1; D call uncertain. This receptor was taken from a woman aged 45-59 years in good health. The sample taken for sequencing was blood. The CDR3 DNA reads as TGTGCCAGCAGCTACTCCCGGGAAGGCTCAGCTTTCTTT. Its protein is CASSYSREGSAFF.